Shown below are 25 T cell receptor beta chains from a single sample sequenced in a study of early T cells in non-severe SARS-CoV-2 infection. MiXCR, run by TCRdb on the 5' RACE reads, gives a single entry per CDR3 protein. This table holds about 97,000 distinct CDR3 sequences, approximately 10% found once. Source: whole blood, taken at baseline. Source of these receptors: an adult who was a healthcare worker with PCR-confirmed SARS-CoV-2 infection or an uninfected control (not recorded which).

This clonotype was seen only a few times. V and J are TRBV7-2 and TRBJ1-6, with TRBD1 matching over 9 bases. V dropped 7 bases and J dropped 8; count of bases not matched to a gene: 9. The CDR3 sequence is 15 residues long. Per the germline V gene, CDR1 is SGHTA and CDR2 is FQGNSA. The CDR3 here is CASKLQQGADSPLHF. The DNA of the CDR3 is TGTGCCAGCAAATTACAACAGGGGGCTGATTCACCCCTCCACTTT.

This clonotype was counted a few times. The gene calls are TRBV6-1 and TRBJ1-1, with D uncertain. Germline-derived CDR1 and CDR2 are MNHNS and SASEGT. V was pared by 6 bases and J by 8 bases, with 13 bases between. This CDR3 contains 12 residues. CDR3 in amino acids: CASSERGLEAFF. The CDR3 DNA follows: TGTGCCAGCAGCGAACGAGGGTTAGAAGCTTTCTTT.

The chain couples TRBV5-1 to TRBJ1-2, with unresolved D. Trimming left V 0 bases short and J 4 bases short, with 10 bases between. The germline V gene encodes CDR1 SGHRS and CDR2 YFSETQ. The CDR3 runs to 14 residues. This chain's CDR3 is CASSLEARAYGYTF. The CDR3 DNA is TGCGCCAGCAGCTTGGAGGCCAGAGCCTATGGCTACACCTTC.

The chain links TRBV5-1 to TRBJ1-1, with a weak D call TRBD1 (6 bases). CDR3 length equals 16 residues. Trimming took 1 base from V and 3 from J, leaving 16 bases between them. Looked up from germline, CDR1 is SGHRS and CDR2 is YFSETQ. CDR3 residues: CASSLSGGDVHTEAFF. As DNA, the CDR3 is TGCGCCAGCAGCTTGAGCGGGGGCGACGTCCACACTGAAGCTTTCTTT. Full variable domain (remainder filled in from reference TRBV5-1 and TRBJ1-1): KAGVTQTPRYLIKTRGQQVTLSCSPISGHRSVSWYQQTPGQGLQFLFEYFSETQRNKGNFPGRFSGRQFSNSRSEMNVSTLELGDSALYLCASSLSGGDVHTEAFFGQGTRLTVV.

This clonotype was seen repeatedly, ten times or more. The chain recombines TRBV29-1 with TRBJ1-2; D uncertain. This CDR3 has 13 amino acids. Germline-derived CDR1 and CDR2 are SQVTM and ANQGSEA. With 2 bases removed from V and 4 bases from J, the gap between germline ends came to 11 bases. The CDR3 sequence: CSVESVAGYGYTF. Here the CDR3 DNA reads TGCAGCGTTGAATCGGTAGCAGGCTATGGCTACACCTTC.

This clonotype was picked up a small number of times. The chain carries TRBV11-3 and TRBJ2-5, with D hard to call. V gave up 1 base and J gave up 2 bases, with 11 bases separating them. CDR1 is SGHNT, CDR2 YENEEA, per germline. This CDR3 comprises 15 residues. The chain's CDR3 is CASSLGTGYQETQYF. DNA of the CDR3: TGTGCCAGCAGCTTAGGTACTGGGTATCAAGAGACCCAGTACTTC.

V and J are TRBV18 and TRBJ2-7; 7 bases are a match to TRBD1. Germline CDR1 reads KGHSH; CDR2 reads LQKENI. The CDR3 loop spans 15 amino acids. V shed 2 bases and J 2 bases; nucleotides not matched to a gene: 6. CDR3 in amino acids: CASSPDRVNPYEQYF. In DNA form, the CDR3 reads TGTGCCAGCTCACCAGACAGGGTGAATCCCTACGAGCAGTACTTC. Drawing the rest from reference TRBV18 and TRBJ2-7, the complete variable domain is NAGVMQNPRHLVRRRGQEARLRCSPMKGHSHVYWYRQLPEEGLKFMVYLQKENIIDESGMPKERFSAEFPKEGPSILRIQQVVRGDSAAYFCASSPDRVNPYEQYFGPGTRLTVT.

This rearrangement joins TRBV6-5 to TRBJ2-7; the D gene could be TRBD1 or TRBD2 (6 bases each). V was trimmed by 4 bases and J by 3 bases, leaving 16 bases between them. The CDR3 loop spans 15 amino acids. CDR1 is MNHEY, CDR2 SVGAGI, per germline. CDR3 sequence reads: CASSWRGRGVYEQYF. The CDR3 DNA sequence: TGTGCCAGCAGTTGGCGGGGCAGGGGCGTCTACGAGCAGTACTTC.

This clonotype was recorded at least ten times. The chain employs TRBV12-5 and TRBJ1-1; D remains unclear. V lost 5 bases and J 0 bases, leaving 7 bases between the germline ends. The CDR3 contains 13 residues. CDR1 and CDR2 (germline): LGHNT, FRNRAP. CDR3 coding DNA: TGTGCTAGTGGTCAGGCCCTGAACACTGAAGCTTTCTTT. This encodes CASGQALNTEAFF. The variable domain in full, with the rest retrieved from reference TRBV12-5 and TRBJ1-1, is DARVTQTPRHKVTEMGQEVTMRCQPILGHNTVFWYRQTMMQGLELLAYFRNRAPLDDSGMPKDRFSAEMPDATLATLKIQPSEPRDSAVYFCASGQALNTEAFFGQGTRLTVV.

V is TRBV11-2 and J is TRBJ1-1, with TRBD1 matching 8 bases. Germline trimming cut 5 bases from V and 1 base from J; bases unmatched to any gene: 6. Germline CDR1 SGHAT, CDR2 FQNNGV. This CDR3 has 15 amino acids. This chain's CDR3 is CASSPYRGKNTEAFF. The CDR3 DNA reads as TGTGCCAGCAGCCCTTACAGGGGGAAGAACACTGAAGCTTTCTTT.

This clonotype was counted between two and nine times. The chain couples TRBV30 to TRBJ1-1, with D perhaps TRBD1 (5 bases). Germline CDR1 is GTSNPN and CDR2 is SVGIG (reference sequence). With 0 bases removed from V and 2 bases from J, the gap between germline ends came to 13 bases. The CDR3 extends over 15 amino acids. The DNA for the CDR3 is TGTGCCTGGAGTGTACGCGTGGGGCTCAACACTGAAGCTTTCTTT. As protein: CAWSVRVGLNTEAFF.

This rearrangement joins TRBV5-1 to TRBJ2-5, with TRBD1 matching 7 bases. The V and J ends lost 2 bases and 1 base, in that order; junction bases with no gene match: 2. The CDR3 has 14 amino acids. Germline lookup yields CDR1 SGHRS and CDR2 YFSETQ. The CDR3 here is CASSLGTVQETQYF. CDR3 coding DNA: TGCGCCAGCAGCTTAGGGACAGTCCAAGAGACCCAGTACTTC.

Ten or more counts support this clonotype. The CDR3: CASRGEEMSGVNTGELFF. CDR3 nucleotide sequence: TGTGCCAGCAGGGGCGAGGAGATGAGCGGGGTGAACACCGGGGAGCTGTTTTTT. The chain recombines TRBV3-1 with TRBJ2-2, with 7 bases aligning to TRBD2. Per germline, CDR1 LGHDT and CDR2 YNNKEL (reference sequence). V was pared by 6 bases and J by 1 base, with 14 bases of the junction left unmatched. The CDR3 length is 18 residues.

This clonotype was seen a handful of times. This rearrangement joins TRBV28 to TRBJ2-7; D is undetermined. The V and J ends lost 5 bases and 3 bases respectively, with 8 bases between them. Per germline, CDR1 MDHEN and CDR2 SYDVKM. The CDR3 runs 12 residues. The CDR3: CASSLTSYEQYF. DNA of the CDR3: TGTGCCAGCAGTCTCACAAGCTACGAGCAGTACTTC.

This chain uses TRBV19 with TRBJ2-3; 8 bases align to TRBD2. The CDR3 runs 16 residues. The trim removed 7 bases at V and 2 bases at J, leaving 11 bases unmatched. CDR1 is LNHDA and CDR2 is SQIVND in the germline V gene (reference sequence). The CDR3 here is CASNPPGGRFTDTQYF. In DNA form, the CDR3 reads TGTGCCAGTAATCCCCCTGGCGGGAGGTTCACAGATACGCAGTATTTT.

The rearrangement uses TRBV15 and TRBJ2-5; D not certain. Germline lookup yields CDR1 LNHNV and CDR2 YYDKDF (reference sequence). Trimming removed 0 bases from V and 2 bases from J, with 4 bases in between. The CDR3 is made up of 13 amino acids. The DNA for the CDR3 is TGTGCCACCAGCAGAGATATTCAAGAGACCCAGTACTTC. It codes for CATSRDIQETQYF. Combining the CDR3 with reference TRBV15 and TRBJ2-5 gives the whole variable domain DAMVIQNPRYQVTQFGKPVTLSCSQTLNHNVMYWYQQKSSQAPKLLFHYYDKDFNNEADTPDNFQSRRPNTSFCFLDIRSPGLGDTAMYLCATSRDIQETQYFGPGTRLLVL.

In its sample, this clonotype was seen many times. The V call is TRBV29-1, the J call TRBJ2-7; D not certain. Germline CDR1 SQVTM, CDR2 ANQGSEA. CDR3 size: 14 residues. V lost 0 bases and J 7 bases, leaving 16 bases between the germline ends. CDR3 DNA: TGCAGCGTTGAAGATCGTTCTCCCTACGGGGAGCAGTACTTC. It specifies CSVEDRSPYGEQYF.

J is TRBJ2-2 and V is TRBV6-6, with D hard to call. Germline V gives CDR1 MNHNY, CDR2 SVGAGI (reference sequence). The CDR3 is made up of 15 amino acids. V was pared by 0 bases and J by 3 bases, with 8 bases between. CDR3 DNA sequence: TGTGCCAGCAGTTACTCGGCGTCGGACACCGGGGAGCTGTTTTTT. It encodes CASSYSASDTGELFF.

The V and J genes are TRBV27 and TRBJ2-1; 14 positions agree with TRBD2. The length of the CDR3 is 19 residues. Germline CDR1 is MNHEY and CDR2 is SMNVEV (reference sequence). The V segment lost 6 bases and the J segment 0 bases; nucleotides outside the gene matches: 10. CDR3 region: CASRDGLAGGIFSYNEQFF. As DNA, the CDR3 is TGTGCCAGCAGAGATGGACTAGCGGGGGGAATCTTCTCCTACAATGAGCAGTTCTTC.

The table lists this clonotype with a few counts. The CDR3 sequence is CATSDGGQLLDEQFF. For the CDR3, the DNA is TGTGCCACCAGTGATGGGGGACAGCTTTTGGATGAGCAGTTCTTC. The chain uses TRBV24-1 and TRBJ2-1; 7 bases match TRBD1. The CDR3 has 15 residues. Germline CDR1 and CDR2: KGHDR and SFDVKD. V shed 3 bases, J shed 8 bases, and the junction held 9 bases outside the gene matches.

This clonotype has only a few counts. The chain uses TRBV10-1 and TRBJ2-4; D not certain. V dropped 7 bases and J dropped 7 bases, with 11 bases sitting between them. This CDR3 comprises 12 residues. Germline CDR1 WNHNN, CDR2 SYGVQD (reference sequence). The CDR3 spells CASKGRVNIQYF. In DNA, the CDR3 is TGCGCCAGCAAAGGAAGGGTGAACATTCAGTACTTC.

In this sample, this clonotype turned up once. A much larger clonotype is one base distant, so this may be a read error. The rearrangement joins TRBV29-1 to TRBJ2-1; 9 bases align to TRBD1. The CDR3 is 11 amino acids. Germline V lookup: CDR1 SQVTM, CDR2 ANQGSEA. V dropped 6 bases and J dropped 11; count of bases not matched to a gene: 5. CDR3 DNA: TGCAGCGTCGACAGGGGGAATCAGCAGTTCTTC. The encoded protein is CSVDRGNQQFF.

The rearrangement joins TRBV12-3 or TRBV12-4 to TRBJ1-1; D may be TRBD1 (5 bases). The CDR3 is 14 residues long. The V and J ends lost 6 bases and 2 bases respectively, with 13 bases between them. The CDR3 DNA sequence: TGTGCCAGCAGCCGTCAGGGAGGAAACACTGAAGCTTTCTTT. Translated: CASSRQGGNTEAFF.

There are many counts of this clonotype. The CDR3 spells CSVAGGTAQETQYF. CDR3 DNA sequence: TGCAGCGTTGCTGGAGGGACAGCGCAAGAGACCCAGTACTTC. The chain recombines TRBV29-1 with TRBJ2-5; the D gene is possibly TRBD1 (7 bases). This CDR3 is 14 amino acids long. Per germline, CDR1 SQVTM and CDR2 ANQGSEA. Trimming stripped 4 bases from V and 2 bases from J, with 14 bases between.

This clonotype was seen only a few times. The V and J genes are TRBV6-1 and TRBJ1-1, with D possibly TRBD1 on 6 matching bases. The CDR3 consists of 14 residues. V was shortened by 6 bases and J by 0 bases, with 11 bases between the two germline ends. The germline V gene encodes CDR1 MNHNS and CDR2 SASEGT. CDR3 sequence: CASRNGQMNTEAFF. CDR3 in DNA: TGTGCCAGCAGGAATGGACAGATGAACACTGAAGCTTTCTTT.